This T cell receptor beta chain is from a study of blood T cell repertoires in COVID-19. Study overall: PBMCs, B-cell-depleted T cells, or T cells provided the cDNA or gDNA that made up the material.

In the authors' workflow: Amplification of reference gene primers provided the estimated nucleated cell counts. Here immunoSEQ multiplex PCR was the method, and the copy in TCRdb shows in-frame clones only, minus some. D and trimming come from the DNA, and the V and J calls and clone size come from that table. The sample lists around 59,000 clones, more than 80% occurring once. Germline lookup yields CDR1 MNHEY and CDR2 SVGAGI. V dropped 6 bases and J dropped 7; count of bases not matched to a gene: 11. The CDR3 has 15 amino acids. Sequenced material: peripheral blood. The V call is TRBV6-5, the J call TRBJ2-1; 8 nucleotides line up with TRBD1. This receptor was identified in a man between 60 and 75 years old with acute or convalescent COVID-19. CDR3 residues: CASSYGQGRENEQFF. CDR3 bases: TGTGCCAGCAGCTACGGACAGGGTAGGGAGAATGAGCAGTTCTTC.